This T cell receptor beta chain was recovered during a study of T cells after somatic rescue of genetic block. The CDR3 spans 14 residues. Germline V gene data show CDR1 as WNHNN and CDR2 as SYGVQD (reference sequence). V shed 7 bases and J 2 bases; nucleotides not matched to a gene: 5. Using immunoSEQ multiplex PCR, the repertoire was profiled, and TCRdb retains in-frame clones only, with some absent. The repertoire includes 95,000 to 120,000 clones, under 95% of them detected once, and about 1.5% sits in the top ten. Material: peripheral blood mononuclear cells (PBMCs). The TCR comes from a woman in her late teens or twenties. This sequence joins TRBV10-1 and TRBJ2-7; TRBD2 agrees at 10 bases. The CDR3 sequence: CASIGLAVAYEQYF. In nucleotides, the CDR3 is TGCGCCAGCATTGGACTAGCGGTAGCCTACGAGCAGTACTTC.